This entry concerns a single TCR beta chain. Antigen: not known. Germline CDR1 reads LNHDA; CDR2 reads SQIVND (reference sequence). The CDR3 has 15 amino acids. The ends were cut back, 5 bases at V and 5 bases at J, with 19 bases in the middle. Assay: immunoSEQ multiplex PCR; the TCRdb copy retains only in-frame clones and omits some. The repertoire has about 130,000 clones, roughly 87% of them found once; the top ten carry about 4.1%. The data were taken from a study of T cell responses to AZD1222 COVID-19 vaccine. Study-level findings and limits: At 160-218 and 743-854, vaccine-associated CD4 TCRs were dominant, and they spanned spike.

V usage is TRBV19 and J usage is TRBJ2-7; D could derive from TRBD1 or TRBD2 (5 bases each). The receptor's source is an adult in good health. The sample in question was peripheral blood, obtained on day 0 of MenACWY control vaccination. The CDR3 DNA is TGTGCCAGTAGTCCCGGGATCGCAGGGTCGAACGAGCAGTACGTC. Its protein is CASSPGIAGSNEQYV.